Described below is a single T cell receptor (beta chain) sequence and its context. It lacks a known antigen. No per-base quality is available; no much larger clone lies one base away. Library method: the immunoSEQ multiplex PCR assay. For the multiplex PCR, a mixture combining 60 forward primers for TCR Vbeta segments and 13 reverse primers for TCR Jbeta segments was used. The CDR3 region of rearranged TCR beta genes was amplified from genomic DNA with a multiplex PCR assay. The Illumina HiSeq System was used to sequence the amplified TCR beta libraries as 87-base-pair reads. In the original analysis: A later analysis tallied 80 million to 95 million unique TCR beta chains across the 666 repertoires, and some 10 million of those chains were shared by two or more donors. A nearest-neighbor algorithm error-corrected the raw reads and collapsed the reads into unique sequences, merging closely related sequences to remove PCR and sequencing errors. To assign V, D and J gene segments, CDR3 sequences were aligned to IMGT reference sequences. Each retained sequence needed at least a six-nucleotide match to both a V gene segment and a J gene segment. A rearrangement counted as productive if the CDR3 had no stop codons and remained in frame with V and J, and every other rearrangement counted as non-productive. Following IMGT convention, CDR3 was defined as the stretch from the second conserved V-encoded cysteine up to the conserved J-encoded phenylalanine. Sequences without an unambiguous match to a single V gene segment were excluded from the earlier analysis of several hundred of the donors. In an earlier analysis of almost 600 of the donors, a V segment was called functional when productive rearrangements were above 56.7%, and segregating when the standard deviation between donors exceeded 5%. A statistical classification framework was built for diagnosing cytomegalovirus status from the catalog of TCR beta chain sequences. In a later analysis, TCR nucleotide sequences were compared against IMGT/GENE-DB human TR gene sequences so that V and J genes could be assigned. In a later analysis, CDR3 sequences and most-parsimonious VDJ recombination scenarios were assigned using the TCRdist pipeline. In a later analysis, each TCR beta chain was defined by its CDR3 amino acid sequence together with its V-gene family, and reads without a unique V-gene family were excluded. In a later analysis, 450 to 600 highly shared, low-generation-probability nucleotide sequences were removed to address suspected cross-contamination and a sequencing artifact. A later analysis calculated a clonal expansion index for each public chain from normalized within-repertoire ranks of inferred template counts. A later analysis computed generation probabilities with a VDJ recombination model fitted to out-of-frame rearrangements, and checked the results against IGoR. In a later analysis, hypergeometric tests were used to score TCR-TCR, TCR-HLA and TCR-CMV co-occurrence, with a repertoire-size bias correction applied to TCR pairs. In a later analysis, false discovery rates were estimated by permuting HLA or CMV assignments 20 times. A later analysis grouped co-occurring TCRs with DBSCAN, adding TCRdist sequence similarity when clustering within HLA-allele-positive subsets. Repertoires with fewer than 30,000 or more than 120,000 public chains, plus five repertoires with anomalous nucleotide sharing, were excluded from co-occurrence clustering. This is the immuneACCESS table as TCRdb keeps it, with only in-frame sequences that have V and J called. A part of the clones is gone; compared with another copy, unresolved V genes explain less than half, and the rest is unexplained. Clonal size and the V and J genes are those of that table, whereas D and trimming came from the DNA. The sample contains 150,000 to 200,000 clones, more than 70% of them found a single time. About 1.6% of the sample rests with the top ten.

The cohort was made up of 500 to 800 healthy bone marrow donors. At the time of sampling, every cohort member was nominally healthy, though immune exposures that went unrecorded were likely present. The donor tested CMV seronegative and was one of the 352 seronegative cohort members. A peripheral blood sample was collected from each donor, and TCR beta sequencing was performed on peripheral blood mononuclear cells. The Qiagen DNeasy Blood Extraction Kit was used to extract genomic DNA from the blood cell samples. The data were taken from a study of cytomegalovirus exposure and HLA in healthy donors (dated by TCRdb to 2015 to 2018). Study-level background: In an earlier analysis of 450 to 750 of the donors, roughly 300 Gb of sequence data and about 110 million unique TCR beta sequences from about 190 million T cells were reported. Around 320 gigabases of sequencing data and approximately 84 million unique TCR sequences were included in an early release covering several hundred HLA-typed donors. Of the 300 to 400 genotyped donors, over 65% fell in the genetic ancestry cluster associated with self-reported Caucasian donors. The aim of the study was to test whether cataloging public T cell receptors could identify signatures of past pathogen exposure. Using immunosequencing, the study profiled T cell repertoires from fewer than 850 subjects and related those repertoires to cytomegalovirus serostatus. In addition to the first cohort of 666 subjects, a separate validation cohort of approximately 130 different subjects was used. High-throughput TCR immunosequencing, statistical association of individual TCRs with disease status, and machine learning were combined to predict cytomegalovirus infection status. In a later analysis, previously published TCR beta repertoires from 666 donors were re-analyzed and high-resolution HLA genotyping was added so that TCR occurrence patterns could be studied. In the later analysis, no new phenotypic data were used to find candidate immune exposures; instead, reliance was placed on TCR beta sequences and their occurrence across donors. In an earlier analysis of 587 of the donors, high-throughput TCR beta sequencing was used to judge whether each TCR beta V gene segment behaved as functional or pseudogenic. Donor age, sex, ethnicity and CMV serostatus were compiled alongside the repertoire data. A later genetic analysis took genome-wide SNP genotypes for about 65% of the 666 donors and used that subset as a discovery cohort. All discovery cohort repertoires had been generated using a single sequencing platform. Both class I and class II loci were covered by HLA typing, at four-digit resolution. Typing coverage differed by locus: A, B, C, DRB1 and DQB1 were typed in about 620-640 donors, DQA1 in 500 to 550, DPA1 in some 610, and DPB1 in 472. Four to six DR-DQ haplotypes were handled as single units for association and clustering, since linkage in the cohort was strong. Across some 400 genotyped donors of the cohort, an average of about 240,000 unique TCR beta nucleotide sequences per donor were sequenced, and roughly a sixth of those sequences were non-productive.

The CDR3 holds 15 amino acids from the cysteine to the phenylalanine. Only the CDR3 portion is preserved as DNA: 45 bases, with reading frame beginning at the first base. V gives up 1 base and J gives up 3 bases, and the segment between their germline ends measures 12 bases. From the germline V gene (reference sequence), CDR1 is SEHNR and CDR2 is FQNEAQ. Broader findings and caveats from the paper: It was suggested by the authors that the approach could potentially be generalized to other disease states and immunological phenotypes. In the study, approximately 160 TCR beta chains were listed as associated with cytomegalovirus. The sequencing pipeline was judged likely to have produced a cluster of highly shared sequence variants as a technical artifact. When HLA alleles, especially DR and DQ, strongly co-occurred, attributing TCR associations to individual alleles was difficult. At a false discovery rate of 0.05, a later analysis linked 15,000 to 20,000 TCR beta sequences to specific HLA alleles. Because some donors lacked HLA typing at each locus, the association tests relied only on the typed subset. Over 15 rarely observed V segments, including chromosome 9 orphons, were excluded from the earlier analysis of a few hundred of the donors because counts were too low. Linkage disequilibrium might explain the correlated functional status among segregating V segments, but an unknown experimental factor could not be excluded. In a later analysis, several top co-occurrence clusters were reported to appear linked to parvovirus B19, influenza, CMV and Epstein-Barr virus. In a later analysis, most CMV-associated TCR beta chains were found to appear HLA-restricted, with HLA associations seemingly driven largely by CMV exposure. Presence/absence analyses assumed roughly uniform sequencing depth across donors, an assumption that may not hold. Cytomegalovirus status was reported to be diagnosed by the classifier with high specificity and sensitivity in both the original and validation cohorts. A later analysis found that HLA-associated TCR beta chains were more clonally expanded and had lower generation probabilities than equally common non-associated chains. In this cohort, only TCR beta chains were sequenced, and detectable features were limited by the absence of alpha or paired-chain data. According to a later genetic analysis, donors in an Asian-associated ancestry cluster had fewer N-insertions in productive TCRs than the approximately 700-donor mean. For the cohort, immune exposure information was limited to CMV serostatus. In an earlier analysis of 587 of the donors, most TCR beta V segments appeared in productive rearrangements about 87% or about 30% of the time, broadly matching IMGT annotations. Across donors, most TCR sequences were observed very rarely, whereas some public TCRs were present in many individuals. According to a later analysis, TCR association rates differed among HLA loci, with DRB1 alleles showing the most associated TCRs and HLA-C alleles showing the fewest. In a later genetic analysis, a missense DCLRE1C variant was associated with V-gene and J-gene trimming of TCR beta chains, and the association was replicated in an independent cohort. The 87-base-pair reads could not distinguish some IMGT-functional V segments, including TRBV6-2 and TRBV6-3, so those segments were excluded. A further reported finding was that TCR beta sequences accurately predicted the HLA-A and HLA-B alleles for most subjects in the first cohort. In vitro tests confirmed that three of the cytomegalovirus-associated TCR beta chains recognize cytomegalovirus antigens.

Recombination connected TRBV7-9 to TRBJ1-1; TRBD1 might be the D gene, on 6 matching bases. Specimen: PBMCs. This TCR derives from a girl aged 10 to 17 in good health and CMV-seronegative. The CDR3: CASSLVGGQHTEAFF. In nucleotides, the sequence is TGTGCCAGCAGCTTAGTAGGCGGACAGCACACTGAAGCTTTCTTT. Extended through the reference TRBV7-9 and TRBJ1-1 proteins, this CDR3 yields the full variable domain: DTGVSQNPRHKITKRGQNVTFRCDPISEHNRLYWYRQTLGQGPEFLTYFQNEAQLEKSRLLSDRFSAERPKGSFSTLEIQRTEQGDSAMYLCASSLVGGQHTEAFFGQGTRLTVV.